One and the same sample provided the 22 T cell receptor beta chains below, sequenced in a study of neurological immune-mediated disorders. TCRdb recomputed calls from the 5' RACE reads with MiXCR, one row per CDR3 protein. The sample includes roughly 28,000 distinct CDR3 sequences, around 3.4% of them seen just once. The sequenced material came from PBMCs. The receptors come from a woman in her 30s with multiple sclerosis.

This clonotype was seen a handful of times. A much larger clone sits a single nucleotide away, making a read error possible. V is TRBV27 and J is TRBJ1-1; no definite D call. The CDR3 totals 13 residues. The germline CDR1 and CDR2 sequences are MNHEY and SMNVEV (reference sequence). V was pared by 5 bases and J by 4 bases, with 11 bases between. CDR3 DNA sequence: TGTGCCAGCAGTGTGACGGGAGGCACTGAAGCTTTCTTT. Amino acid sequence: CASSVTGGTEAFF.

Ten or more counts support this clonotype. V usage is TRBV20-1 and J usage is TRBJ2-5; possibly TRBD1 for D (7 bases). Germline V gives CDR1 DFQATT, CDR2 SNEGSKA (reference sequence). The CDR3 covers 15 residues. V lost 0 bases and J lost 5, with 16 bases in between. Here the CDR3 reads CSAREQGGLGETQYF. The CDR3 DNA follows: TGCAGTGCTAGAGAGCAGGGGGGCCTTGGGGAGACCCAGTACTTC.

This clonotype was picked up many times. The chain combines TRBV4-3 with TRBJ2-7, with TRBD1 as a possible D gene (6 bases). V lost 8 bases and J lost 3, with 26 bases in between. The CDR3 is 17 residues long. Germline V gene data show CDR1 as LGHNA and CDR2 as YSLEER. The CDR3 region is CASSPNLFRDTYYEQYF. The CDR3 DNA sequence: TGCGCCAGCTCCCCCAATCTTTTCCGGGACACCTACTACGAGCAGTACTTC.

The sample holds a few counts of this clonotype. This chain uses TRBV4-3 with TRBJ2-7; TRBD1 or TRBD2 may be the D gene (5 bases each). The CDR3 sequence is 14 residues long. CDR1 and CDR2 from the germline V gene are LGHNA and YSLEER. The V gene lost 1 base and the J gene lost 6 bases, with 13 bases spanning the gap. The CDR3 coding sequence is TGCGCCAGCAGCCAAGCCAGGGACGGGGCCGAGCAGTACTTC. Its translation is CASSQARDGAEQYF.

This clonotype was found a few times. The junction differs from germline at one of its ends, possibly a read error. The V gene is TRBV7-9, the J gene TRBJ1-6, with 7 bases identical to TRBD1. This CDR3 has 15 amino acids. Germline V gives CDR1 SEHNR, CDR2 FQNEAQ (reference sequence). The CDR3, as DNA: TGTGCCAGCAGCTTATTTACAGGGGAGAATTCACCCCTCAACTTT. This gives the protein CASSLFTGENSPLNF.

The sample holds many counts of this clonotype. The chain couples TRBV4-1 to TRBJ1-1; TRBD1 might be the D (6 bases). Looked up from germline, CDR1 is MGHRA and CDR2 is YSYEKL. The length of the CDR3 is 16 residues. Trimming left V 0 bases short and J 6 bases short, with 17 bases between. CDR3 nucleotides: TGCGCCAGCAGCCAAGATGGGGCAGGGACACTGCCTGAAGCTTTCTTT. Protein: CASSQDGAGTLPEAFF.

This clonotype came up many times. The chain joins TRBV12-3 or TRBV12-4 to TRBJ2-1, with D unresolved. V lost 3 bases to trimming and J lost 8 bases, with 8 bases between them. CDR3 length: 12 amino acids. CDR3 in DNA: TGTGCCAGCAGTTTTTTTGCCTATGAGCAGTTCTTC. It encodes CASSFFAYEQFF.

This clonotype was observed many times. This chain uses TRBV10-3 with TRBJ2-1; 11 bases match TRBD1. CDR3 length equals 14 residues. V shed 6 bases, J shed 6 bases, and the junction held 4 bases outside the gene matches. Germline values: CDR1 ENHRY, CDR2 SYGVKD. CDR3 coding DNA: TGTGCCATCAGCCCCGGGACAGGGGGCAATGAGCAGTTCTTC. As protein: CAISPGTGGNEQFF.

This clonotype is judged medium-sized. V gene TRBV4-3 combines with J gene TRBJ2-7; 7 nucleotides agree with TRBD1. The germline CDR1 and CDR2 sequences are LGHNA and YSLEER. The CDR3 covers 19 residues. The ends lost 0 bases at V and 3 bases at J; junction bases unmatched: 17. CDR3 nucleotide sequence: TGCGCCAGCAGCCAAGATTCAGGGGGATCCCGGGACAGCCACTACGAGCAGTACTTC. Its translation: CASSQDSGGSRDSHYEQYF.

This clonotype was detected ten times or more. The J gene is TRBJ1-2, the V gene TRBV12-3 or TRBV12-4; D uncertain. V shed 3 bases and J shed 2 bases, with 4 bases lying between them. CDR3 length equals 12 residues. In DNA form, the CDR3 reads TGTGCCAGCAGTTTGATAAACTATGGCTACACCTTC. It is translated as CASSLINYGYTF.

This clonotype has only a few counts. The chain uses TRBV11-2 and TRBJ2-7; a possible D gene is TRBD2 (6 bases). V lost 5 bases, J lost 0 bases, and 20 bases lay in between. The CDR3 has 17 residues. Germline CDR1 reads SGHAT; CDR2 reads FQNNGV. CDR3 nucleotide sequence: TGTGCCAGCAGCCCAACTGGTCGGGGGATAGGCTCCTACGAGCAGTACTTC. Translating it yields CASSPTGRGIGSYEQYF. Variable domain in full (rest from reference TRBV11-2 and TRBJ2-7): EAGVAQSPRYKIIEKRQSVAFWCNPISGHATLYWYQQILGQGPKLLIQFQNNGVVDDSQLPKDRFSAERLKGVDSTLKIQPAKLEDSAVYLCASSPTGRGIGSYEQYFGPGTRLTVT.

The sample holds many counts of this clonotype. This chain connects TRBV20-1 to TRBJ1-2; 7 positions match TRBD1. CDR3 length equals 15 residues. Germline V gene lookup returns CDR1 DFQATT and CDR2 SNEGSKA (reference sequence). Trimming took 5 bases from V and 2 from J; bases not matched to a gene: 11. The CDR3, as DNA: TGCAGTGCTTCTGCCGGGACAGACCAGAACTATGGCTACACCTTC. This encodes CSASAGTDQNYGYTF.

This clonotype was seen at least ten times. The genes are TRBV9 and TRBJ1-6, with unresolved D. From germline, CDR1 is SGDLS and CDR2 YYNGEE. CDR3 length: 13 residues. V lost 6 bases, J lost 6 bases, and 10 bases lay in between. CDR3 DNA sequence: TGTGCCAGCAACCTAGGTCCTAATTCACCCCTCCACTTT. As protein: CASNLGPNSPLHF.

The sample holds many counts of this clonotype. This CDR3 is CSARGRMVGPFVKNIQYF. As DNA, the CDR3 is TGCAGTGCTAGAGGACGTATGGTCGGCCCTTTTGTCAAAAACATTCAGTACTTC. The chain joins TRBV20-1 to TRBJ2-4; D remains ambiguous. V was shortened by 1 base and J by 3 bases, with 22 bases between the two germline ends. This CDR3 region has 18 residues. CDR1 and CDR2 from the germline V gene are DFQATT and SNEGSKA (reference sequence).

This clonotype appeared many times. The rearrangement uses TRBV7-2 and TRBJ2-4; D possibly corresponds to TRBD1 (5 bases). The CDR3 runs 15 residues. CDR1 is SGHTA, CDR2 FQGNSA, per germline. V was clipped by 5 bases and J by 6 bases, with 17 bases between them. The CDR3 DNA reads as TGTGCCAGCAGCATCGACAGAACCCGTGGAAACATTCAGTACTTC. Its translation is CASSIDRTRGNIQYF.

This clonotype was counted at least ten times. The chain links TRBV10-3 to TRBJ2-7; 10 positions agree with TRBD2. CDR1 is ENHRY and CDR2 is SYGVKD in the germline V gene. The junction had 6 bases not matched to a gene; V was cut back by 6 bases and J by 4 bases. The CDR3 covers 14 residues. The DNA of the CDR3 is TGTGCCATCAGCCATAGCGGGAGGCCTTACGAGCAGTACTTC. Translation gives CAISHSGRPYEQYF.

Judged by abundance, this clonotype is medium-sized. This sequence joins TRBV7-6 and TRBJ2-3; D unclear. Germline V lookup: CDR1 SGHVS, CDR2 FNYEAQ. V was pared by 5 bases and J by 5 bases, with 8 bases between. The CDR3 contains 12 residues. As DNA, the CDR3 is TGTGCCAGCAGCATGAGCGAAGATACGCAGTATTTT. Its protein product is CASSMSEDTQYF.

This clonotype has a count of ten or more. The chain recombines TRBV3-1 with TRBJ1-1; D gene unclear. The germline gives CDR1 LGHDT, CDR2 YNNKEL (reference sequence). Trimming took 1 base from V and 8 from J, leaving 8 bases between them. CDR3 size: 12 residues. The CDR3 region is CASSQGGREAFF. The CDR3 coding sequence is TGTGCCAGCAGCCAAGGTGGACGGGAAGCTTTCTTT.

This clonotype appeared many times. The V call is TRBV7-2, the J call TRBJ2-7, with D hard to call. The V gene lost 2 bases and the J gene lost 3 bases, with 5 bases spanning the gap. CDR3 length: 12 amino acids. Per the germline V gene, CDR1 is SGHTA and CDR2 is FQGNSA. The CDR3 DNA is TGTGCCAGCAGCTTATGGGGCTACGAGCAGTACTTC. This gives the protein CASSLWGYEQYF.

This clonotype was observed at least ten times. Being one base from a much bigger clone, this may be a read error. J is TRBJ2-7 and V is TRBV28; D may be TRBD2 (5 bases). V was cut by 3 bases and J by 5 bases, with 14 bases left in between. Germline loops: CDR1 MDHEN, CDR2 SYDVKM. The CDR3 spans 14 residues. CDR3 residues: CASSFVRGSDEQYF. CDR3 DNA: TGTGCCAGCAGTTTTGTGAGAGGGAGTGACGAGCAGTACTTC. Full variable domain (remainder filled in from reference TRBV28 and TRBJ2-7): DVKVTQSSRYLVKRTGEKVFLECVQDMDHENMFWYRQDPGLGLRLIYFSYDVKMKEKGDIPEGYSVSREKKERFSLILESASTNQTSMYLCASSFVRGSDEQYFGPGTRLTVT.

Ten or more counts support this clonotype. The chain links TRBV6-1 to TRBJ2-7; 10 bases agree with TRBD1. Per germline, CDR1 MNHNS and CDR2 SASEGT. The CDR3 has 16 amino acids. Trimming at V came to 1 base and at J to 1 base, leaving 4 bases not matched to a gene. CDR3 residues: CASSEDGTGVSYEQYF. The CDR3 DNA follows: TGTGCCAGCAGTGAAGATGGGACAGGGGTTTCCTACGAGCAGTACTTC.

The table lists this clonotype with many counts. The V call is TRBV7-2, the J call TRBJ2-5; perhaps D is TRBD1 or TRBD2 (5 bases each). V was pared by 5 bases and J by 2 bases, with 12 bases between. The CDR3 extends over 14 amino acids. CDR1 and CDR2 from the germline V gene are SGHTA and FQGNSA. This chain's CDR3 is CASSQMGRQETQYF. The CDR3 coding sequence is TGTGCCAGCAGCCAAATGGGACGGCAAGAGACCCAGTACTTC.